What follows are 8 T cell receptor beta chains derived from one specimen sequenced in a study of STAT5B mutations in CD4+ large granular lymphocyte leukemia. Clones were read by immunoSEQ multiplex PCR, and TCRdb kept only the in-frame ones, dropping some. Altogether tens of thousands of clones are present, about 80% being singletons, with the ten largest covering more than 0.3%. Material for sequencing was CD4+ T cells from blood buffy coats. The receptors originated from a human donor in good health.

V is TRBV5-4 and J is TRBJ2-1; unclear D gene. The CDR3 is 16 residues long. Germline CDR1 and CDR2: SGHNT and YYREEE (reference sequence). Trimming removed 0 bases from V and 9 bases from J, with 19 bases in between. The CDR3 DNA reads TGTGCCAGCAGCTTGGAGGGAATTAGGGCGGCCCGTGAGCAGTTCTTC. Protein: CASSLEGIRAAREQFF.

V usage is TRBV6-5 and J usage is TRBJ1-6, with unresolved D. Per the germline V gene, CDR1 is MNHEY and CDR2 is SVGAGI. The V end was cut by 5 bases, the J end by 7 bases, with 12 bases between. CDR3 length equals 14 residues. The CDR3 bases are TGTGCCAGCAGTCGGGTGGGTAACAATTCACCCCTCCACTTT. Translation gives CASSRVGNNSPLHF.

This clone was detected only once. This chain links TRBV27 with TRBJ1-2, with 8 bases lining up with TRBD1. V trimming: 2 bases; J trimming: 3 bases; junction bases outside the gene matches: 2. This CDR3 is 14 amino acids long. Per germline, CDR1 MNHEY and CDR2 SMNVEV (reference sequence). CDR3 in DNA: TGTGCCAGCAGTTTAGCAGGGGGCGACTATGGCTACACCTTC. Its translation is CASSLAGGDYGYTF.

This chain uses TRBV5-1 with TRBJ1-3, with D maybe TRBD1 (5 bases). Trimming pared 1 base from V and 8 bases from J, leaving 19 bases between. This CDR3 is built from 16 residues. Germline-derived CDR1 and CDR2 are SGHRS and YFSETQ. Here the CDR3 DNA reads TGCGCCAGCAGCTTGAATCGTCCAGGGTTTGGGGACACCATATATTTT. Its translation is CASSLNRPGFGDTIYF.

This chain links TRBV11-3 with TRBJ2-2; a possible D gene is TRBD1 (6 bases). The V gene's germline CDR1 is SGHNT and CDR2 YENEEA. The CDR3 spans 14 residues. V lost 7 bases and J 4 bases, leaving 13 bases between the germline ends. Written as DNA, the CDR3 is TGTGCCAGCAATGGGGGCTCGACCACCGGGGAGCTGTTTTTT. This encodes CASNGGSTTGELFF.

J is TRBJ2-7 and V is TRBV14; D is possibly TRBD1 (6 bases). Germline CDR1 and CDR2: SGHDN and FVKESK. V dropped 1 base and J dropped 5 bases, with 15 bases sitting between them. The length of the CDR3 is 15 residues. The DNA of the CDR3 is TGTGCCAGCAGCCAAGTAATGGGCAGGGGTGACGAGCAGTACTTC. Translated, it gives CASSQVMGRGDEQYF.

This chain links TRBV2 with TRBJ2-5; perhaps TRBD2 as D (6 bases). CDR1 and CDR2 from the germline V gene are SNHLY and FYNNEI. Trimming pared 3 bases from V and 4 bases from J, leaving 12 bases between. The CDR3 extends over 14 amino acids. The chain's CDR3 is CASSDVVSGETQYF. For the CDR3, the DNA is TGTGCCAGCAGTGACGTGGTTAGCGGAGAGACCCAGTACTTC.

The chain is built from TRBV21-1 and TRBJ1-4; no DNA check was done on the table's D call, TRBD1. TRBV21-1 is termed a pseudogene. The CDR3 spans 16 residues. The CDR3 region has the DNA TGTGCCAGCAGCCCGGACAGGTTTGCAACTAATGAAAAACTGTTTTTT. Amino acid sequence: CASSPDRFATNEKLFF.